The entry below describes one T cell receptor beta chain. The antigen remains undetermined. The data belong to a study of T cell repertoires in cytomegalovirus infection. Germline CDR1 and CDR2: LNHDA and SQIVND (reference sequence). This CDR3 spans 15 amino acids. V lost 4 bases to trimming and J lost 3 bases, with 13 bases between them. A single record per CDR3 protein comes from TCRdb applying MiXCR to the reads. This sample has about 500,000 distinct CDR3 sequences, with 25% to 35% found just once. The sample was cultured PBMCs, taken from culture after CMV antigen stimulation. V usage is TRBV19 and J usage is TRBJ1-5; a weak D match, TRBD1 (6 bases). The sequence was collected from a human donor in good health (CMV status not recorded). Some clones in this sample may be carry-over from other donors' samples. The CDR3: CASSKSGQNNQPQHF. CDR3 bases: TGTGCCAGTAGTAAGAGTGGACAGAACAATCAGCCCCAGCATTTT. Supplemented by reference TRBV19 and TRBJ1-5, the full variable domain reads DGGITQSPKYLFRKEGQNVTLSCEQNLNHDAMYWYRQDPGQGLRLIYYSQIVNDFQKGDIAEGYSVSREKKESFPLTVTSAQKNPTAFYLCASSKSGQNNQPQHFGDGTRLSIL.